The next 14 T cell receptor beta chains were all read from a single sample in a study of shared clonotypes between healthy human individuals (dated by TCRdb to the early 2020s). CD8 naive samples consisted of CD45RO-negative cells that were positively selected for CCR7, yielding a CD45RA+CCR7+ population without TemRA cells. Library method: the immunoSEQ multiplex PCR assay. The clones in this table, taken by TCRdb from immuneACCESS, are in-frame only. Not every clone is retained; where verified, under half of the shortfall comes from an unresolved V gene, and the cause of the rest is unknown. Recorded for this sample are 750,000 to 1,000,000 clones; more than 85% of them occurred a single time. The leading ten clones occupy about 25% of the sample. Sequencing was performed on naive CD8+ T cells sorted from blood. The sample's cell subset or site, from its label and the paper: CD45RA+CCR7+. The receptors here all came from a man aged 30 to 39 in good health.

The chain is built from TRBV10-3 and TRBJ2-5; TRBD1 is a possible D gene (6 bases). CDR1 is ENHRY and CDR2 is SYGVKD in the germline V gene. This CDR3 comprises 14 residues. The V gene lost 3 bases and the J gene lost 2 bases, with 10 bases spanning the gap. The CDR3 spells CAISDLQGQETQYF. The CDR3 DNA sequence: TGTGCCATCAGTGATCTACAGGGTCAAGAGACCCAGTACTTC.

The gene calls are TRBV20-1 and TRBJ2-7; TRBD1 might be the D (8 bases). The germline V gene encodes CDR1 DFQATT and CDR2 SNEGSKA (reference sequence). This CDR3 has 11 residues. V was trimmed by 6 bases and J by 9 bases, leaving 15 bases between them. The CDR3 DNA sequence: TGCAGTGCAGCGGGACAGGATAGGCAGTACTTC. Encoded protein: CSAAGQDRQYF.

CDR3 sequence: CASSPRIGQGAVGANVLTF. In DNA, the CDR3 is TGCGCCAGCAGCCCGAGGATAGGACAGGGGGCGGTTGGGGCCAACGTCCTGACTTTC. The gene calls are TRBV5-1 and TRBJ2-6; 11 nucleotides align to TRBD1. Germline V CDR1 and CDR2: SGHRS, YFSETQ. The CDR3 contains 19 residues. V gave up 4 bases and J gave up 3 bases; unmatched junction bases: 12.

This sequence joins TRBV29-1 and TRBJ1-1; tentative D call: TRBD1 (5 bases). Trimming left V 6 bases short and J 11 bases short, with 19 bases between. The CDR3 spans 12 residues. CDR1 is SQVTM and CDR2 is ANQGSEA in the germline V gene. The CDR3 DNA reads as TGCAGCGTCCTCAAGGAGGGGCAGAGGGCTTTCTTT. Encoded protein: CSVLKEGQRAFF.

Note on this clone: The identical CDR3 is also encoded by other nucleotide sequences in the sample. The chain couples TRBV19 to TRBJ2-7; possibly TRBD1 for D (6 bases). V lost 1 base to trimming and J lost 3 bases, with 10 bases between them. The germline V gene has CDR1 LNHDA and CDR2 SQIVND (reference sequence). The CDR3 covers 14 residues. The CDR3 DNA reads TGTGCCAGTAGTATAGCAGGGGCCAGCTACGAGCAGTACTTC. It translates to CASSIAGASYEQYF.

CDR3 in DNA: TGTGCCAGCAGTCCTGACTGGAGGGGTGAGCAGTTCTTC. Protein product: CASSPDWRGEQFF. The chain recombines TRBV28 with TRBJ2-1; tentatively, D is TRBD2 (6 bases). The germline V gene encodes CDR1 MDHEN and CDR2 SYDVKM. V was clipped by 5 bases and J by 9 bases, with 14 bases between them. This CDR3 spans 13 amino acids. Complete variable domain (other parts from reference TRBV28 and TRBJ2-1): DVKVTQSSRYLVKRTGEKVFLECVQDMDHENMFWYRQDPGLGLRLIYFSYDVKMKEKGDIPEGYSVSREKKERFSLILESASTNQTSMYLCASSPDWRGEQFFGPGTRLTVL.

The rearrangement joins TRBV18 to TRBJ2-1, with no clear D. This CDR3 has 14 amino acids. V dropped 2 bases and J dropped 13 bases, with 18 bases sitting between them. Germline values: CDR1 KGHSH, CDR2 LQKENI. The CDR3 protein is CASSPKRLAEDQFF. The DNA of the CDR3 is TGTGCCAGCTCACCAAAAAGACTCGCAGAAGACCAGTTCTTC.

The chain recombines TRBV4-3 with TRBJ2-1, with 12 bases that match TRBD2. CDR3 length: 18 residues. Germline CDR1 LGHNA, CDR2 YSLEER. The V gene end was trimmed by 0 bases and the J gene end by 0 bases; junction bases not matched to a gene: 3. The CDR3 loop is CASSQDPSGRASYNEQFF. The CDR3 nucleotides are TGCGCCAGCAGCCAAGACCCTAGCGGGAGGGCCTCCTACAATGAGCAGTTCTTC.

The V gene is TRBV5-6, the J gene TRBJ2-1, with TRBD2 as a possible D gene (6 bases). V lost 0 bases and J lost 8, with 12 bases in between. This CDR3 region has 14 residues. Germline loops: CDR1 SGHDT, CDR2 YYEEEE. CDR3 DNA sequence: TGTGCCAGCAGCTTGGGGACTATGATCGATGAGCAGTTCTTC. Residues: CASSLGTMIDEQFF.

V is TRBV9 and J is TRBJ2-7, with 9 nucleotides matching TRBD1. Unmatched junction bases numbered 6, after V lost 4 bases and J lost 1 base. Germline values: CDR1 SGDLS, CDR2 YYNGEE. The CDR3 is 15 residues long. CDR3 DNA sequence: TGTGCCAGCAGCCCTGGGACAGGGACTTCCTACGAGCAGTACTTC. Residues: CASSPGTGTSYEQYF.

The CDR3 DNA reads TGCAGCGTTCGGGCTAGCGCGGAGAGGACCCAGTACTTC. This translates into CSVRASAERTQYF. The rearrangement uses TRBV29-1 and TRBJ2-5; possibly TRBD2 for D (6 bases). This CDR3 region has 13 residues. V lost 5 bases, J lost 7 bases, and 17 bases lay in between. CDR1 is SQVTM and CDR2 is ANQGSEA in the germline V gene.

The chain carries TRBV19 and TRBJ1-2; maybe TRBD1 (6 bases). The CDR3 loop spans 18 amino acids. V was trimmed by 4 bases and J by 4 bases, leaving 25 bases between them. From germline, CDR1 is LNHDA and CDR2 SQIVND (reference sequence). CDR3 region: CASSSDGLGHLPSYGYTF. The CDR3 nucleotides are TGTGCCAGTAGTAGCGATGGGCTGGGACATCTACCTTCCTATGGCTACACCTTC.

The gene calls are TRBV5-1 and TRBJ2-7, with 12 bases lining up with TRBD2. Germline CDR1 reads SGHRS; CDR2 reads YFSETQ. V was clipped by 0 bases and J by 5 bases; unmatched bases: 6. CDR3 length: 16 residues. This CDR3 reads CASSLAPTSGSHEQYF. DNA of the CDR3: TGCGCCAGCAGCTTGGCCCCGACTAGCGGGAGTCACGAGCAGTACTTC. The full variable domain, with the rest looked up from reference TRBV5-1 and TRBJ2-7, is KAGVTQTPRYLIKTRGQQVTLSCSPISGHRSVSWYQQTPGQGLQFLFEYFSETQRNKGNFPGRFSGRQFSNSRSEMNVSTLELGDSALYLCASSLAPTSGSHEQYFGPGTRLTVT.

This chain connects TRBV27 to TRBJ2-7; TRBD1 aligns across 11 bases. CDR1 MNHEY and CDR2 SMNVEV come from the germline V gene (reference sequence). The CDR3 spans 14 residues. J was trimmed by 3 bases and V by 8 bases; bases with no gene match: 6. The CDR3 DNA reads as TGTGCCAGCGCTTCCGGGACAGGGGGCTACGAGCAGTACTTC. This translates into CASASGTGGYEQYF.